The rows below give T cell receptor beta chains drawn from one sample of a study of T-cell memory formation after mild COVID-19. TCRdb fed the 5' RACE reads into MiXCR, producing one record per CDR3 protein. Here the sample spans fewer than 550,000 distinct CDR3 sequences, 15% to 20% being singletons. Sequenced input: PBMCs or a T cell subset sorted from them (not recorded which). These TCRs come from an adult woman who had mild COVID-19 (a few samples of this study predate the infection). Cell type and time point are not known. Both conserved end residues are part of each CDR3. D genes are given only for firm matches. Some rows have no size entry. The others give once, few or many, or a class for an expanded clone.

TRBV5-1,NA,NA,TRBJ1-4,TGCGCCAGCAGCAGTCAGGCCTTCGGGGAAAAACTGTTTTTT,CASSSQAFGEKLFF
TRBV10-3,NA,NA,TRBJ1-1,TGTGCCATCAGGGTGGATTACAGCACTGAAGCTTTCTTT,CAIRVDYSTEAFF
TRBV5-1,few,NA,TRBJ1-1,TGCGCCAGCAGCCCGCTGGGGGACACTGAAGCTTTCTTT,CASSPLGDTEAFF
TRBV7-9,NA,TRBD1,TRBJ2-3,TGTGCCAGCAGCCAGGACAGGGGAGATACGCAGTATTTT,CASSQDRGDTQYF
TRBV29-1,NA,TRBD1,TRBJ2-5,TGCAGCGTCGGCCTCTACAGGGGAATCGCGGCCCAGTACTTC,CSVGLYRGIAAQYF
TRBV4-1,NA,NA,TRBJ2-7,TGCGCCAGCAGCCAAGTTACTGAAGCCTACGAGCAGTACTTC,CASSQVTEAYEQYF
TRBV12-3/TRBV12-4,NA,NA,TRBJ1-3,TGTGCCAGCAGTCCTCCCACAGGCTCTGGAAACACCATATATTTT,CASSPPTGSGNTIYF
TRBV5-1,many,TRBD1,TRBJ2-7,TGCGCCAGCAGCACTACAGGGGTGGACGAGCAGTACTTC,CASSTTGVDEQYF
TRBV7-3,few,TRBD2,TRBJ2-2,TGTGCCGCCGAGCGGGAGGGATACACCGGGGAGCTGTTTTTT,CAAEREGYTGELFF
TRBV4-2,NA,TRBD1,TRBJ1-5,TGTGCCAGCAGCCAAGTGGATCTGACAGGGGGCTTAGAGCCCCAGCATTTT,CASSQVDLTGGLEPQHF
TRBV6-1,NA,NA,TRBJ1-1,TGTGCCAGCACCTTGGGACAGAACACTGAAGCTTTCTTT,CASTLGQNTEAFF
TRBV7-9,NA,NA,TRBJ2-7,TGTGCCAGCAGTCCACTCGAAGGCACAGCGAGCTCCTACGAGCAGTACTTC,CASSPLEGTASSYEQYF
TRBV19,NA,NA,TRBJ1-2,TGTGCCAGTAGTATACAGGGAGTGGGCGGCTACACCTTC,CASSIQGVGGYTF
TRBV5-1,few,NA,TRBJ2-3,TGCGCCAGCAGCCGGGGACTTTTGGGGGAGCCAGATACGCAGTATTTT,CASSRGLLGEPDTQYF
TRBV6-2/TRBV6-3,few,NA,TRBJ2-5,TGTGCCAGCAGTTACTCAGGAGACAAATTCGAGGAGACCCAGTACTTC,CASSYSGDKFEETQYF
TRBV14,NA,NA,TRBJ1-1,TGTGCCAGCAGTCCTCGGCAGGGGACCCTGAACACTGAAGCTTTCTTT,CASSPRQGTLNTEAFF
TRBV5-1,many,TRBD2,TRBJ2-1,TGCGCCAGCAGCTCCCTAGCGGGGAACAATGAGCAGTTCTTC,CASSSLAGNNEQFF
TRBV9,few,TRBD2,TRBJ2-1,TGTGCCAGCAGCGTAGATCAAACTAGCGGGGGGCCTTTCGGTGAGCAGTTCTTC,CASSVDQTSGGPFGEQFF
TRBV12-3/TRBV12-4,many,NA,TRBJ1-5,TGTGCCAGCAGTTTAACCAATCAGCCCCAGCATTTT,CASSLTNQPQHF
TRBV2,few,TRBD1,TRBJ2-7,TGTGCCAGCAGTGTGGGACAGGGGTTCTCAAATGTTGTCCTCCTATCCTACGAGCAGTACTTC,CASSVGQGFSNVVLLSYEQYF
TRBV5-5,few,TRBD1,TRBJ1-1,TGTGCCAGCAGCGGGGGGACAGGGGCGAACACTGAAGCTTTCTTT,CASSGGTGANTEAFF
TRBV5-4,NA,NA,TRBJ2-5,TGTGCCAGCAGCTTGGCTGAGTTCCAAGAGACCCAGTACTTC,CASSLAEFQETQYF